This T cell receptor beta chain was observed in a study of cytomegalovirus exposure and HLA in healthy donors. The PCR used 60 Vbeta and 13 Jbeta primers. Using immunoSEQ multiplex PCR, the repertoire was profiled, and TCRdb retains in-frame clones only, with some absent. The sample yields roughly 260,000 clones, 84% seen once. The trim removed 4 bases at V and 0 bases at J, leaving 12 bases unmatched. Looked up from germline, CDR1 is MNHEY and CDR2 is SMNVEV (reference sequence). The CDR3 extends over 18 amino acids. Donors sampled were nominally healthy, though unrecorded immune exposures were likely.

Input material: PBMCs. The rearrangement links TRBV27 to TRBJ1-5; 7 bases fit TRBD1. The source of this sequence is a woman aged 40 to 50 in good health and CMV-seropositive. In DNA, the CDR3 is TGTGCCAGCAGTTCCTGGACAGGTAAAGGACTTAGCAATCAGCCCCAGCATTTT. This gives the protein CASSSWTGKGLSNQPQHF.